Below are 23 T cell receptor beta chains sequenced from a single sample in a study of sequential checkpoint blockade in melanoma. Treatment reported: randomized to nivolumab then ipilimumab (arm A) or the reverse (arm B). Assay: immunoSEQ multiplex PCR; the TCRdb copy retains only in-frame clones and omits some. Found here are some 3,800 clones, 45% to 65% of them singletons; the top ten hold roughly 20%. Source: CD8+ T cells sorted from blood (inferred from file names), taken from a patient given nivolumab and ipilimumab in sequence. The receptors originated from a human patient with melanoma. Some clones in this sample may be carry-over from other donors' samples.

V gene TRBV30 combines with J gene TRBJ2-5; possible D gene TRBD2, 6 bases. In germline, CDR1 is GTSNPN, CDR2 SVGIG (reference sequence). The V end was cut by 0 bases, the J end by 2 bases, with 10 bases between. CDR3 length equals 14 residues. The CDR3 region is CAWSVGGDQETQYF. In DNA, the CDR3 is TGTGCCTGGAGTGTCGGCGGGGATCAAGAGACCCAGTACTTC.

This clone has a single count. The rearrangement links TRBV5-1 to TRBJ1-1, with a tentative D call TRBD1 (6 bases). CDR3 size: 14 residues. Trimming pared 7 bases from V and 6 bases from J, leaving 19 bases between. CDR1 is SGHRS and CDR2 is YFSETQ in the germline V gene. The CDR3 loop reads CASRSSTGHPEAFF. As DNA, the CDR3 is TGCGCCAGCCGCTCCTCAACAGGGCATCCTGAAGCTTTCTTT.

J is TRBJ1-6 and V is TRBV5-1; 9 positions agree with TRBD1. Per the germline V gene, CDR1 is SGHRS and CDR2 is YFSETQ. The length of the CDR3 is 17 residues. V was clipped by 0 bases and J by 6 bases; unmatched bases: 7. The CDR3 sequence is CASSLEGQGWGNSPLHF. CDR3 DNA: TGCGCCAGCAGCTTGGAGGGACAGGGCTGGGGTAATTCACCCCTCCACTTT.

This clone was detected a few times. The V call is TRBV5-4, the J call TRBJ2-7; 8 positions agree with TRBD1. Germline CDR1 SGHNT, CDR2 YYREEE (reference sequence). The V segment lost 1 base and the J segment 4 bases; nucleotides outside the gene matches: 1. CDR3 length: 13 residues. In DNA form, the CDR3 reads TGTGCCAGCAGCTTGACAGGGGGGTACGAGCAGTACTTC. This translates into CASSLTGGYEQYF.

The chain links TRBV7-2 to TRBJ2-2; 9 nucleotides line up with TRBD1. V was pared by 5 bases and J by 3 bases, with 7 bases of the junction left unmatched. This CDR3 spans 16 amino acids. Germline V lookup: CDR1 SGHTA, CDR2 FQGNSA. Written as DNA, the CDR3 is TGTGCCAGCAGCCAAGACCGGACAGGGGACACCGGGGAGCTGTTTTTT. Residues: CASSQDRTGDTGELFF. The entire variable domain, with the rest obtained from reference TRBV7-2 and TRBJ2-2, is as follows: GAGVSQSPSNKVTEKGKDVELRCDPISGHTALYWYRQSLGQGLEFLIYFQGNSAPDKSGLPSDRFSAERTGGSVSTLTIQRTQQEDSAVYLCASSQDRTGDTGELFFGEGSRLTVL.

The chain carries TRBV28 and TRBJ2-5, with D possibly TRBD2 on 6 matching bases. Germline CDR1 reads MDHEN; CDR2 reads SYDVKM. V was pared by 2 bases and J by 5 bases, with 12 bases between. The CDR3 loop spans 14 amino acids. In nucleotides, the CDR3 is TGTGCCAGCAGTTTAGGCGGGGTGTTTGAGACCCAGTACTTC. It encodes CASSLGGVFETQYF.

This clone is categorized as medium-sized. The chain combines TRBV18 with TRBJ2-5; TRBD1 matches at 7 bases. The germline gives CDR1 KGHSH, CDR2 LQKENI. V lost 6 bases and J lost 1; bases outside the gene matches: 11. This CDR3 spans 16 amino acids. The CDR3 DNA is TGTGCCAGCTCCCCTGATATGGGACAGCTCCAAGAGACCCAGTACTTC. Translation: CASSPDMGQLQETQYF.

This chain links TRBV4-3 with TRBJ2-7, with a weak D call TRBD2 (6 bases). Germline CDR1 reads LGHNA; CDR2 reads YSLEER. The CDR3 is 14 amino acids. V dropped 0 bases and J dropped 3 bases, with 9 bases sitting between them. CDR3 sequence: CASSQEFGGYEQYF. Here the CDR3 DNA reads TGCGCCAGCAGCCAAGAATTCGGGGGCTACGAGCAGTACTTC.

This clone has a handful of counts. This chain uses TRBV28 with TRBJ2-1; the match to TRBD2 covers 9 bases. The ends lost 3 bases at V and 4 bases at J; junction bases unmatched: 7. CDR1 MDHEN and CDR2 SYDVKM come from the germline V gene. The CDR3 is made up of 16 amino acids. DNA for the CDR3: TGTGCCAGCAGTTTGCGGTCGCTAGCGGGGTACAATGAGCAGTTCTTC. Translation: CASSLRSLAGYNEQFF.

The gene calls are TRBV18 and TRBJ2-1, with 9 bases aligning to TRBD1. The V gene end was trimmed by 1 base and the J gene end by 2 bases; junction bases not matched to a gene: 12. Per germline, CDR1 KGHSH and CDR2 LQKENI. This CDR3 is built from 19 residues. The CDR3 protein is CASSPLPLPGQGPYNEQFF. The CDR3 coding sequence is TGTGCCAGCTCACCACTCCCTCTCCCGGGACAGGGACCCTACAATGAGCAGTTCTTC.

The chain couples TRBV7-9 to TRBJ2-7, with 10 nucleotides matching TRBD1. This CDR3 is built from 15 residues. V gave up 2 bases and J gave up 2 bases; unmatched junction bases: 3. Germline CDR1 reads SEHNR; CDR2 reads FQNEAQ (reference sequence). CDR3 loop: CASSLWDRGTYEQYF. CDR3 in DNA: TGTGCCAGCAGCTTATGGGACAGGGGAACCTACGAGCAGTACTTC.

V is TRBV9 and J is TRBJ2-7; 10 bases are a match to TRBD2. V shed 1 base, J shed 4 bases, and the junction held 2 bases outside the gene matches. The CDR3 totals 14 residues. CDR1 is SGDLS and CDR2 is YYNGEE in the germline V gene. In nucleotides, the CDR3 is TGTGCCAGCAGCGTATATAGCGGGGGGTACGAGCAGTACTTC. Its translation: CASSVYSGGYEQYF.

This clone was detected a few times. The chain combines TRBV4-3 with TRBJ2-7, with D possibly TRBD2 on 5 matching bases. The ends were cut back, 0 bases at V and 2 bases at J, with 17 bases in the middle. The germline CDR1 and CDR2 sequences are LGHNA and YSLEER. The CDR3 covers 17 residues. Here the CDR3 DNA reads TGCGCCAGCAGCCAAGATCTACGGGGTAGGGCGGCCTACGAGCAGTACTTC. Translating gives CASSQDLRGRAAYEQYF.

The chain has TRBV7-9 and TRBJ2-1; 13 nucleotides align to TRBD2. After removal of 4 bases from V and 8 bases from J, the junction contained 5 bases not matched to a gene. The CDR3 is 15 amino acids. In germline, CDR1 is SEHNR, CDR2 FQNEAQ (reference sequence). Here the CDR3 reads CASSSGTSGEDEQFF. DNA for the CDR3: TGTGCCAGCAGCTCCGGGACTAGCGGGGAGGATGAGCAGTTCTTC.

V gene TRBV5-4 combines with J gene TRBJ1-2; no reliable D call. V lost 4 bases to trimming and J lost 7 bases, with 14 bases between them. Looked up from germline, CDR1 is SGHNT and CDR2 is YYREEE (reference sequence). The CDR3 totals 13 residues. The CDR3 loop reads CASSTEPGGGYTF. For the CDR3, the DNA is TGTGCCAGCAGCACTGAGCCAGGAGGTGGCTACACCTTC. Together with reference TRBV5-4 and TRBJ1-2, the CDR3 gives the full variable domain: ETGVTQSPTHLIKTRGQQVTLRCSSQSGHNTVSWYQQALGQGPQFIFQYYREEENGRGNFPPRFSGLQFPNYSSELNVNALELDDSALYLCASSTEPGGGYTFGSGTRLTVV.

The rearrangement joins TRBV14 to TRBJ2-1, with TRBD2 identical over 8 bases. The CDR3 loop spans 20 amino acids. Trimming removed 1 base from V and 8 bases from J; junction bases left unmatched: 22. The germline gives CDR1 SGHDN, CDR2 FVKESK. The CDR3 is CASSQGPLLSGVSASDEQFF. CDR3 DNA sequence: TGTGCCAGCAGCCAAGGTCCCCTCCTTAGCGGGGTTTCGGCCTCCGATGAGCAGTTCTTC.

The rearrangement uses TRBV7-1 and TRBJ2-1; TRBD2 matches at 11 bases. TRBV7-1 is labeled an ORF, and its function is uncertain. The CDR3 covers 17 residues. Trimming at V came to 5 bases and at J to 2 bases, leaving 8 bases not matched to a gene. As DNA, the CDR3 is TGTGCCAGCAGCCCCAGGAGACTAGCGGGGACCTACAATGAGCAGTTCTTC. It codes for CASSPRRLAGTYNEQFF.

The chain combines TRBV7-7 with TRBJ2-3, with D perhaps TRBD2 (5 bases). CDR3 length equals 13 residues. The germline V gene has CDR1 SSHAT and CDR2 FNYEAQ (reference sequence). V was shortened by 5 bases and J by 3 bases, with 9 bases between the two germline ends. CDR3 sequence reads: CASSPGLTDTQYF. The CDR3 coding sequence is TGTGCCAGCAGCCCGGGATTGACAGATACGCAGTATTTT. Drawing the rest from reference TRBV7-7 and TRBJ2-3, the complete variable domain is GAGVSQSPRYKVTKRGQDVTLRCDPISSHATLYWYQQALGQGPEFLTYFNYEAQPDKSGLPSDRFSAERPEGSISTLTIQRTEQRDSAMYRCASSPGLTDTQYFGPGTRLTVL.

The J gene is TRBJ2-1, the V gene TRBV29-1; 9 bases match TRBD2. Per the germline V gene, CDR1 is SQVTM and CDR2 is ANQGSEA. Germline trimming cut 3 bases from V and 4 bases from J; bases unmatched to any gene: 16. The CDR3 has 18 residues. The CDR3 DNA sequence: TGCAGCGTTGACAAGAGGGTGCTAGCGGGGACCCTGTACAATGAGCAGTTCTTC. It translates to CSVDKRVLAGTLYNEQFF.

The J gene is TRBJ2-7, the V gene TRBV5-5, with D uncertain. The V end was cut by 7 bases, the J end by 3 bases, with 14 bases between. CDR3 size: 13 residues. Germline CDR1 reads SGHKS; CDR2 reads YYEKEE (reference sequence). The DNA of the CDR3 is TGTGCCAGCTCCAAACTGCCTCACTACGAGCAGTACTTC. Translated: CASSKLPHYEQYF. Full variable domain (rest looked up from reference TRBV5-5 and TRBJ2-7): DAGVTQSPTHLIKTRGQQVTLRCSPISGHKSVSWYQQVLGQGPQFIFQYYEKEERGRGNFPDRFSARQFPNYSSELNVNALLLGDSALYLCASSKLPHYEQYFGPGTRLTVT.

The chain combines TRBV6-5 with TRBJ2-7; TRBD2 matches at 7 bases. This CDR3 is built from 14 residues. After removal of 6 bases from V and 2 bases from J, the junction contained 7 bases not matched to a gene. The germline CDR1 and CDR2 sequences are MNHEY and SVGAGI. The CDR3 reads CASSLSGETYEQYF. The CDR3, as DNA: TGTGCCAGCAGCCTCAGCGGGGAAACCTACGAGCAGTACTTC.

This clone has only a few counts. This chain uses TRBV28 with TRBJ1-1; 7 positions agree with TRBD1. With V trimmed by 3 bases and J by 1 base, 5 bases remained unmatched. Germline V lookup: CDR1 MDHEN, CDR2 SYDVKM. The CDR3 loop spans 15 amino acids. CDR3 loop: CASSFRRTGNTEAFF. CDR3 DNA: TGTGCCAGCAGTTTTCGCAGGACAGGGAACACTGAAGCTTTCTTT.

The J gene is TRBJ1-1, the V gene TRBV12-2; TRBD1, the table's D call, was not compared with the DNA. TRBV12-2 is a listed pseudogene. The length of the CDR3 is 17 residues. The CDR3 DNA is TGTGCAAGTCGCTTAGCTAACCTCACGGACAGGGGTTCTGAAGCTTTCTTT. It encodes CASRLANLTDRGSEAFF.